This T cell receptor (beta chain) was recorded in a study of CD8+CD57+ T cells in acquired aplastic anemia (dated by TCRdb to between 2017 and 2018). Describing the broader study: On average, sorted CD4+ and CD8+ cells yielded 3.2 ug of extracted DNA, with a range of roughly 0.19 to 27.4 ug. CD8+CD57+ expansion was defined as a frequency above the mean frequency observed in healthy subjects. On the study overall, not on this receptor specifically: Roughly 30 CD8+ CDR3 sequences were shared between patients and controls but appeared highly expressed in patients and within their immunodominant clones. No significant difference in CD8+ Simpson's diversity was found between patients and healthy controls (P=0.060).

About this clonotype itself: Its binding antigen is unknown. No per-base quality is available; no much larger clone lies one base away.

The patients picked for sequencing were ones in whom flow cytometry had shown an expansion of CD8+CD57+ cells. Every patient had severe acquired aplastic anemia, diagnosed using the International Study of Aplastic Anemia and Agranulocytosis and Camitta criteria. No therapy had been received by the patients at the time of blood sampling. In the study, sorted CD4+ and CD8+ blood T cells from patients with severe aplastic anemia and from healthy subjects underwent deep sequencing of TCR repertoires. Patients were enrolled under clinicaltrials.gov protocols 00001620, 01623167, 00001397, 00071045, 00081523 and 00961064 in the USA. Ficoll-Paque density gradient centrifugation was used to isolate peripheral blood mononuclear cells. Before DNA extraction, CD4+ and CD8+ T cells were sorted by FACS or by magnetic beads. There are 14 amino acids in the CDR3, from cysteine to phenylalanine inclusive. The sequence is cut down to CDR3 DNA, 42 bases in frame from base 1. Per the germline V gene, MNHEY is the CDR1 and SVGEGT is the CDR2. V is trimmed back by 6 bases and J by 2 bases, and the junction contains 6 bases that no gene match accounts for.

Profiling of TCR beta VDJ combinations and CDR3 sequences used genomic DNA as the template. An Illumina HiSeq 2000 was the platform used for TCR repertoire sequencing. Processing in the source paper ran as follows. TRBV/TRBJ rearrangement plots, CDR3 size and DJ length profiles, and Simpson's diversity index were used to evaluate the repertoires. The most abundant DNA sequence in the deep sequencing data was defined as the immunodominant clone. CDR3 amino acid sequences were screened for sharing across subjects and compared with published repertoires and the VDJdb database. TCRdb's own reprocessing of the public reads used fastp at Q25 and MiXCR and kept productive beta chains. CDR3 protein duplicates are merged, each entry listing the most common genes and DNA. TCRdb's processing, not the authors' own work, is the source of the V and J calls. This sample is represented by 450,000 to 550,000 distinct CDR3 sequences; around 30% of them were singletons. Together, the top ten hold 0.8% to 0.85% of the sample.

This receptor chain uses TRBV6-2 or TRBV6-3 and TRBJ1-2; 7 of the junction bases match TRBD1. Sequenced input: sorted CD4+, CD8+, or CD8+CD57+ T cells (not recorded which) from PBMCs. This sequence originates from a human donor with aplastic anemia. The CDR3 protein is CASRLQGTNYGYTF. The DNA reads TGTGCCAGCAGGCTACAGGGGACGAACTATGGCTACACCTTC.